This is a list of T cell receptor beta chains from one sample in a study of CD8 T cells in Susac syndrome. MiXCR was run by TCRdb on the immunoSEQ multiplex PCR reads, yielding one entry per CDR3 protein. Of 70,000 to 75,000 distinct CDR3 sequences listed, about 92% are singletons. Sample: CD4+ T cells from PBMCs. These TCRs come from a human donor with Susac syndrome. The CDR3 runs from the conserved cysteine through the conserved F or W. A D gene is named only where the DNA matches it firmly. The size field is filled for only some rows; it gives once, few, many or a size class.

>NA|TRBJ1-1|NA|TRBV5-4
CASSLGQTNTEAFF
TGTGCCAGCAGCTTGGGACAGACGAACACTGAAGCTTTCTTT
>NA|TRBJ1-1|NA|TRBV7-3
CASSPASGAGYTEAFF
TGTGCCAGCAGCCCCGCTTCGGGGGCAGGATACACTGAAGCTTTCTTT
>NA|TRBJ1-2|once|TRBV19
CASRDIQLVGYTF
TGTGCCAGCCGGGACATCCAACTAGTTGGCTACACCTTC
>NA|TRBJ2-3|NA|TRBV20-1
CSARDIMAGTDTQYF
TGCAGTGCTAGAGATATTATGGCGGGCACAGATACGCAGTATTTT
>TRBD1|TRBJ2-1|NA|TRBV3-1
CASSQIDRGRNEQFF
TGTGCCAGCAGTCAGATCGACAGGGGCAGGAATGAGCAGTTCTTC
>NA|TRBJ1-3|NA|TRBV7-8
CASSPFAGNTIYF
TGTGCCAGCAGCCCCTTCGCTGGAAACACCATATATTTT
>NA|TRBJ1-2|NA|TRBV28
CASSLYTTMRYGYTF
TGTGCCAGCAGTTTATACACTACCATGCGGTATGGCTACACCTTC
>NA|TRBJ1-5|NA|TRBV20-1
CSARGEWAAISNQPQHF
TGCAGTGCTAGAGGGGAGTGGGCAGCAATTAGCAATCAGCCCCAGCATTTT
>NA|TRBJ2-3|NA|TRBV12-3/TRBV12-4
CASSLALMGRFNTQYF
TGTGCCAGCAGTTTAGCGCTAATGGGCAGGTTCAATACGCAGTATTTT
>NA|TRBJ1-1|once|TRBV9
CASSKTSQNTEAFF
TGTGCCAGCAGCAAGACAAGCCAGAACACTGAAGCTTTCTTT
>TRBD1|TRBJ2-3|NA|TRBV5-1
CASSRGDRGVDTQYF
TGCGCCAGCAGCCGCGGGGACAGGGGAGTAGATACGCAGTATTTT
>TRBD1|TRBJ2-2|NA|TRBV7-8
CASSLRQGALPGELFF
TGTGCCAGCAGCCTCCGACAGGGAGCCCTCCCCGGGGAGCTGTTTTTT
>TRBD2|TRBJ2-7|few|TRBV7-2
CASKTAGLSYEQYF
TGTGCCAGCAAAACAGCGGGACTGAGTTACGAGCAGTACTTC
>NA|TRBJ1-2|NA|TRBV30
CAWSVGHYGYTF
TGTGCCTGGAGTGTTGGCCATTATGGCTACACCTTC
>NA|TRBJ1-6|NA|TRBV28
CASGTPPNSPLHF
TGTGCCAGCGGGACTCCCCCGAATTCACCCCTCCACTTT
>NA|TRBJ1-5|NA|TRBV10-2
CASRNIGSSNQPQHF
TGCGCCAGCCGAAATATAGGGAGTAGCAATCAGCCCCAGCATTTT
>NA|TRBJ2-7|NA|TRBV5-4
CASSLAGSFYEQYF
TGTGCCAGCAGCTTGGCAGGGAGCTTCTACGAGCAGTACTTC
>NA|TRBJ1-6|NA|TRBV10-3
CAIKDSGNQNSPLHF
TGTGCCATCAAAGACTCCGGGAACCAGAATTCACCCCTCCACTTT
>TRBD2|TRBJ2-5|NA|TRBV3-1
CASSKSGGEETQYF
TGTGCCAGCAGCAAGAGCGGGGGGGAAGAGACCCAGTACTTC
>NA|TRBJ2-1|NA|TRBV28
CVAGGIREFF
NA
>NA|TRBJ1-4|NA|TRBV15
CATSREGWTATNEKLFF
TGTGCCACCAGCAGAGAGGGATGGACCGCAACTAATGAAAAACTGTTTTTT
>NA|TRBJ2-7|NA|TRBV20-1
CSAEGRVFPEQYF
TGCAGTGCTGAGGGCAGGGTTTTTCCCGAGCAGTACTTC
>NA|TRBJ1-3|NA|TRBV28
CASSLVGMSSGNTIYF
TGTGCCAGCAGTTTGGTAGGGATGAGCTCTGGAAACACCATATATTTT
>NA|TRBJ1-1|NA|TRBV3-1
CASSQDRKGHRVNTEAFF
TGTGCCAGCAGCCAAGATCGGAAGGGACACCGGGTGAACACTGAAGCTTTCTTT
>NA|TRBJ2-1|NA|TRBV12-3/TRBV12-4
CASSPPPGRAGYNEQFF
TGTGCCAGCAGTCCCCCGCCTGGCAGGGCGGGATACAATGAGCAGTTCTTC
>TRBD1|TRBJ1-2|once|TRBV20-1
CSATQGDYGYTF
TGCAGTGCTACCCAGGGGGACTATGGCTACACCTTC
>NA|TRBJ1-3|NA|TRBV28
CASSLRGPYSGNTIYF
TGTGCCAGCAGTCTCCGCGGACCCTACTCTGGAAACACCATATATTTT
>NA|TRBJ1-5|NA|TRBV28
CAITAPGQPQHF
TGTGCTATAACCGCGCCGGGACAGCCCCAGCATTTT
>NA|TRBJ1-5|once|TRBV7-2
CASSFVGQPQHF
TGTGCCAGCAGCTTCGTTGGGCAGCCCCAGCATTTT
>NA|TRBJ1-5|NA|TRBV18
CASSLTSGAMGQPQHF
TGTGCCAGCTCCCTAACTTCCGGGGCCATGGGTCAGCCCCAGCATTTT
>TRBD2|TRBJ2-2|NA|TRBV9
CASSASGGVTGELFF
TGTGCCAGCAGCGCTAGCGGGGGGGTTACCGGGGAGCTGTTTTTT
>TRBD1|TRBJ2-7|NA|TRBV18
CASSPPNRGSYEQYF
TGTGCCAGCTCACCGCCAAACAGGGGTTCCTACGAGCAGTACTTC
>TRBD1|TRBJ1-6|NA|TRBV15
CATSSEPRGGSSPLHF
TGTGCCACCAGCAGTGAACCCAGGGGGGGAAGTTCACCCCTCCACTTT
>NA|TRBJ2-2|NA|TRBV18
CASSPPWGRRTGELFF
TGTGCCAGCTCACCACCGTGGGGGCGACGCACCGGGGAGCTGTTTTTT
>NA|TRBJ2-5|NA|TRBV27
CASSRLWGGRETQYF
TGTGCCAGCAGCCGCCTCTGGGGGGGCCGGGAGACCCAGTACTTC
>NA|TRBJ1-1|NA|TRBV5-1
CASSLAFIETEAFF
TGCGCCAGCAGCTTGGCCTTCATAGAAACTGAAGCTTTCTTT
>NA|TRBJ2-3|NA|TRBV9
CASSVGQSTDTQYF
TGTGCCAGCAGCGTAGGGCAGAGCACAGATACGCAGTATTTT
>TRBD1|TRBJ1-4|NA|TRBV5-1
CASSFKGATNEKLFF
TGCGCCAGCAGCTTCAAGGGGGCCACTAATGAAAAACTGTTTTTT
>TRBD2|TRBJ2-3|NA|TRBV7-2
CASSRNSGAITDTQYF
TGTGCCAGCAGTCGAAATAGCGGGGCAATCACAGATACGCAGTATTTT
>NA|TRBJ1-5|NA|TRBV6-2/TRBV6-3
CASRSGTSNQPQHF
TGTGCCAGCAGATCCGGGACAAGCAATCAGCCCCAGCATTTT
>NA|TRBJ1-3|NA|TRBV5-6
CASSLAGSSGNTIYF
TGTGCCAGCAGCTTGGCCGGATCCTCTGGAAACACCATATATTTT
>TRBD1|TRBJ2-7|NA|TRBV12-3/TRBV12-4
CASSPRDRGYEQYF
TGTGCCAGCAGTCCGCGGGACAGGGGCTACGAGCAGTACTTC
>NA|TRBJ1-2|NA|TRBV7-9
CASSLPGYGYTF
TGTGCCAGCAGCTTACCAGGCTATGGCTACACCTTC
>NA|TRBJ2-5|once|TRBV20-1
CSASWETQYF
TGCAGTGCTAGCTGGGAGACCCAGTACTTC
>TRBD1|TRBJ1-5|NA|TRBV5-5
CASSLAPRGLSNQPQHF
TGTGCCAGCAGCTTGGCCCCCAGGGGGTTGAGCAATCAGCCCCAGCATTTT
>NA|TRBJ2-5|NA|TRBV6-5
CASSYSTGARETQYF
TGTGCCAGCAGTTACTCGACCGGGGCGCGGGAGACCCAGTACTTC
>TRBD1|TRBJ1-6|NA|TRBV18
CASSPQGTGGSPLHF
TGTGCCAGCTCACCACAAGGGACAGGTGGTTCACCCCTCCACTTT
>TRBD1|TRBJ1-4|NA|TRBV28
CASSSGQGGEKLFF
TGTGCCAGCAGCTCGGGACAGGGAGGTGAAAAACTGTTTTTT
>NA|TRBJ2-2|NA|TRBV27
CASSHPGLGTGELFF
TGTGCCAGCAGCCACCCTGGGTTAGGCACCGGGGAGCTGTTTTTT
>TRBD1|TRBJ2-7|NA|TRBV7-2
CASSSLTGAPYEQYF
TGTGCCAGCAGTTCGCTGACAGGGGCTCCCTACGAGCAGTACTTC
>NA|TRBJ1-2|NA|TRBV4-2
CASSQGGVEGYTF
TGTGCCAGCAGCCAAGGGGGGGTTGAAGGCTACACCTTC
>NA|TRBJ1-1|NA|TRBV20-1
CSAGDKEAEAFF
TGCAGTGCTGGGGACAAAGAGGCTGAAGCTTTCTTT
>NA|TRBJ2-3|NA|TRBV4-3
CASSQDLENTDTQYF
TGCGCCAGCAGCCAAGATCTAGAGAACACAGATACGCAGTATTTT
>NA|TRBJ1-1|NA|TRBV28
CASSLRGSEAFF
TGTGCCAGCAGTTTGAGAGGCTCCGAAGCTTTCTTT